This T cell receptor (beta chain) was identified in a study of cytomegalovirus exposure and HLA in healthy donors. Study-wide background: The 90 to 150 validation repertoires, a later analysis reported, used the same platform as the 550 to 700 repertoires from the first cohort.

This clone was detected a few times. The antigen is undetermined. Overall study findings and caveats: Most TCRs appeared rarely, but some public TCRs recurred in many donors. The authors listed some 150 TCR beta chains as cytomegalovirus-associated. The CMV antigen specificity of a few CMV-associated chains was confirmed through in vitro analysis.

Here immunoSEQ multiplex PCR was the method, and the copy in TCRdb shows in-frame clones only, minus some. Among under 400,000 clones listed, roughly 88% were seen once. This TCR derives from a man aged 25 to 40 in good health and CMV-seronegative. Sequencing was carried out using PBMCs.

Here the CDR3 reads CASSQAGVPSSNYGYTF. CDR3 coding DNA: TGTGCCAGCAGCCAAGCCGGGGTTCCCAGCTCTAACTATGGCTACACCTTC. J is TRBJ1-2 and V is TRBV14; D gene unclear. The CDR3 runs to 17 residues. Germline-derived CDR1 and CDR2 are SGHDN and FVKESK. Trimming stripped 1 base from V and 0 bases from J, with 15 bases between. Using reference TRBV14 and TRBJ1-2 for the parts outside the CDR3, the full variable domain is EAGVTQFPSHSVIEKGQTVTLRCDPISGHDNLYWYRRVMGKEIKFLLHFVKESKQDESGMPNNRFLAERTGGTYSTLKVQPAELEDSGVYFCASSQAGVPSSNYGYTFGSGTRLTVV.